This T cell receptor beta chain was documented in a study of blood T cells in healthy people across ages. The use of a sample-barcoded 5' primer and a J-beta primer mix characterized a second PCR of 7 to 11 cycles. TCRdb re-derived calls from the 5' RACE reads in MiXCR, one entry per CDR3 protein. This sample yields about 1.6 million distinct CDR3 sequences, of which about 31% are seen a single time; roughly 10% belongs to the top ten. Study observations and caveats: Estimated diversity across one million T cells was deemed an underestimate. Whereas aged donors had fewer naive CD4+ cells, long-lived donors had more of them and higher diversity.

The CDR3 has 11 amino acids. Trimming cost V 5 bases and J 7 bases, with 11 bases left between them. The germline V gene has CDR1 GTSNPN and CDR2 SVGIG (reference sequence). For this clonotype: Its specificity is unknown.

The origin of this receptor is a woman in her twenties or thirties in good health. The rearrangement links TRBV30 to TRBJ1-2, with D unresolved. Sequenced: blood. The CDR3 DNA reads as TGTGCCTGGTCCCGGGTTGGTGGCTACACCTTC. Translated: CAWSRVGGYTF.